These 9 T cell receptor beta chains originate from one sample sequenced in a study of T-cell reconstitution after alpha-beta-depleted transplantation in children. During its preparation, the TCRbeta library received unique molecular identifiers. TCRdb re-analysed the PCR reads in MiXCR, keeping a single row per CDR3 protein. Among about a million distinct CDR3 sequences listed, 25% to 30% were seen once. The sequenced sample was PBMCs, mostly from graft donor cells, obtained 360 days after TCRalphabeta/CD19-depleted stem cell transplant. The source of these receptors is a boy under two years old who had a stem cell transplant for SCID, so the T cells may come from the graft donor.

The chain couples TRBV20-1 to TRBJ1-1; D is unresolved. The V gene's germline CDR1 is DFQATT and CDR2 SNEGSKA (reference sequence). The V end was cut by 3 bases, the J end by 7 bases, with 24 bases between. This CDR3 has 16 residues. The CDR3 DNA is TGCAGTGCTAGTTTCGGGGTTTGGAGCCGTAGCATTGAAGCTTTCTTT. It encodes CSASFGVWSRSIEAFF.

This clonotype was observed a single time. The J gene is TRBJ2-3, the V gene TRBV29-1; no reliable D call. V was trimmed by 1 base and J by 2 bases, leaving 7 bases between them. This CDR3 comprises 13 residues. In germline, CDR1 is SQVTM, CDR2 ANQGSEA. The CDR3 loop reads CSVEAGATDTQYF. The CDR3, as DNA: TGCAGCGTTGAAGCCGGTGCCACAGATACGCAGTATTTT.

A few counts support this clonotype. The chain carries TRBV20-1 and TRBJ2-6; maybe TRBD1 (6 bases). Germline V gene data show CDR1 as DFQATT and CDR2 as SNEGSKA (reference sequence). The CDR3 length is 15 residues. V lost 4 bases and J lost 1, with 11 bases in between. In DNA, the CDR3 is TGCAGTGCTACAGGACAGTATTCTGGGGCCAACGTCCTGACTTTC. It yields the protein CSATGQYSGANVLTF.

The chain recombines TRBV12-3 or TRBV12-4 with TRBJ1-1; TRBD1 matches 9 bases. With V trimmed by 6 bases and J by 4 bases, 12 bases remained unmatched. The CDR3 runs 16 residues. This CDR3 is CASRPGTGMRGTEAFF. The CDR3 coding sequence is TGTGCCAGCAGGCCCGGGACAGGGATGCGCGGCACTGAAGCTTTCTTT.

This rearrangement joins TRBV29-1 to TRBJ1-1, with 8 bases matching TRBD1. The CDR3 has 12 residues. The ends lost 5 bases at V and 6 bases at J; junction bases unmatched: 5. Germline values: CDR1 SQVTM, CDR2 ANQGSEA. The CDR3 coding sequence is TGCAGCGTTTTCGACAGGGGTTCTGAAGCTTTCTTT. This sequence encodes CSVFDRGSEAFF.

The sample holds a few counts of this clonotype. This chain uses TRBV10-3 with TRBJ1-1, with 11 bases that match TRBD1. V lost 4 bases to trimming and J lost 4 bases; unmatched junction nucleotides: 2. This CDR3 region has 14 residues. Germline V gives CDR1 ENHRY, CDR2 SYGVKD. In nucleotides, the CDR3 is TGTGCCATCAGTGGCGGGACAGGGGGCACTGAAGCTTTCTTT. It yields the protein CAISGGTGGTEAFF.

This clonotype was observed a few times. The chain combines TRBV12-3 or TRBV12-4 with TRBJ2-1; the D is unclear. Trimming took 4 bases from V and 4 from J, leaving 8 bases between them. This CDR3 has 13 residues. Here the CDR3 reads CASSSLTYNEQFF. The CDR3, as DNA: TGTGCCAGCAGTTCACTGACATACAATGAGCAGTTCTTC.

The chain has TRBV6-1 and TRBJ2-6; the D gene is possibly TRBD1 (6 bases). Germline CDR1 and CDR2: MNHNS and SASEGT. The V and J ends lost 5 bases and 0 bases respectively, with 17 bases between them. This CDR3 is built from 18 residues. CDR3 residues: CASSPRGGLSSGANVLTF. The CDR3 region has the DNA TGTGCCAGCAGTCCCAGAGGGGGTTTGTCCTCTGGGGCCAACGTCCTGACTTTC.

The genes are TRBV20-1 and TRBJ2-1; 9 nucleotides align to TRBD1. Germline trimming cut 7 bases from V and 4 bases from J; bases unmatched to any gene: 14. CDR1 DFQATT and CDR2 SNEGSKA come from the germline V gene (reference sequence). This CDR3 has 16 amino acids. CDR3 residues: CSGSPHRDRVYNEQFF. In nucleotides, the CDR3 is TGCAGTGGATCCCCCCACCGGGACAGGGTATACAATGAGCAGTTCTTC.